This T cell receptor delta chain was identified in a study of γδ T cells in repeated Plasmodium falciparum infection. The wider study: Each infection was followed by sampling at 21 days, plus baseline and some pre-infection draws. Malian gammadelta TCRs were studied during no-transmission periods and across acute malaria episodes.

V lost 0 bases and J lost 1; bases outside the gene matches: 9. Germline CDR1 is GEAIGNYY and CDR2 is EKD. The CDR3 has 17 residues. TCRdb re-called the multiplex PCR reads using CATT. The sample shows some 100,000 delta-chain clones, 1.4% of them seen only once. Gammadelta T cells were flow-sorted from PBMC into Vgamma9/Vdelta2+ and Vdelta2-negative populations for bulk analysis. This clone occurred many times. What it binds is unknown. Study-wide points: Vdelta2-negative gammadelta repertoires, largely Vdelta1+, seemingly showed infection-driven waves of new clonal selection. Vdelta2-negative gammadelta repertoires appeared less diverse and less shared in Malian than Australian children.

Sequenced sample: gamma-delta T cells from blood. The chain combines TRDV2 with TRDJ1; TRDD3 agrees at 8 bases. The J gene, left out of TCRdb, was set here by checking the DNA against germline. The source of this sequence is a pool of human donors (malaria-infected and uninfected, not separated). The CDR3 DNA follows: TGTGCCTGTGACACCGCCTGGGGGACACAAACCACCGATAAACTCATCTTT. Its protein product is CACDTAWGTQTTDKLIF.